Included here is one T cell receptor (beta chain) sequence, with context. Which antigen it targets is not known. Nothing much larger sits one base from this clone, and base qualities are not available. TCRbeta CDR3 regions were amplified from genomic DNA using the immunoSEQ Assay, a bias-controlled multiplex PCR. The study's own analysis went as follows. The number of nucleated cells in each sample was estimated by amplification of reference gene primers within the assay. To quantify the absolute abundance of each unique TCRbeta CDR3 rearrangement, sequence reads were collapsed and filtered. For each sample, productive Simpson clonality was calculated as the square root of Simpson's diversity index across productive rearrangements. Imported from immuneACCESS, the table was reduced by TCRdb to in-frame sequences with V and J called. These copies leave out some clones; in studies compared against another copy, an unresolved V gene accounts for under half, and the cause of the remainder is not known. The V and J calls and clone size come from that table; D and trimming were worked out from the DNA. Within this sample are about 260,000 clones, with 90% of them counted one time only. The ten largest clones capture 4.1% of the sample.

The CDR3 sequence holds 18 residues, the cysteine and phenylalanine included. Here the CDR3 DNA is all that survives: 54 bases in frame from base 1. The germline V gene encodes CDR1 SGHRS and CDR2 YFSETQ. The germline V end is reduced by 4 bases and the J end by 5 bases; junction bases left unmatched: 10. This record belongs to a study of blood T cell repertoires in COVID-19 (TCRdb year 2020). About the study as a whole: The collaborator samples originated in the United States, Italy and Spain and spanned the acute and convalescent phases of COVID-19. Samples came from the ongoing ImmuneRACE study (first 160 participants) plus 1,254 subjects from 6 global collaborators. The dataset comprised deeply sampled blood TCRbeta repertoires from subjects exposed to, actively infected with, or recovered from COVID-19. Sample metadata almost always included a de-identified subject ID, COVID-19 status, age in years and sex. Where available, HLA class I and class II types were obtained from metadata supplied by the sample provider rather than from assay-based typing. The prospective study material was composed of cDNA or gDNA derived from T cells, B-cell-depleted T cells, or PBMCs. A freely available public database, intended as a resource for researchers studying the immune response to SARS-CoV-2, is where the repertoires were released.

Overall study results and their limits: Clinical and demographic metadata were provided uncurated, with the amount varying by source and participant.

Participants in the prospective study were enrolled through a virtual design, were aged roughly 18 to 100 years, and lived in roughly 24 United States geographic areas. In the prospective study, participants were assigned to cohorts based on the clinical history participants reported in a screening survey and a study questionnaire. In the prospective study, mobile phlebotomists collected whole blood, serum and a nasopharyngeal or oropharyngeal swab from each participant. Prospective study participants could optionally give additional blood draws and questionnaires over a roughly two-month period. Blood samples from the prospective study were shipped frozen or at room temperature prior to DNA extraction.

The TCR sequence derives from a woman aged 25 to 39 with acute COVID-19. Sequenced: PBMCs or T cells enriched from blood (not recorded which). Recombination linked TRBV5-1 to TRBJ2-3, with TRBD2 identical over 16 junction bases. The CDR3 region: CASSVGTSGRGTGDTQYF. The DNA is TGCGCCAGCAGCGTCGGGACTAGCGGGAGGGGAACCGGAGATACGCAGTATTTT.